The following is a T cell receptor (beta chain) sequence with its context. What it binds is not known. With the read ending 3 residues before the CDR3 end, the germline J gene is used to fill in that end. In germline, CDR1 is LNHDA, CDR2 SQIVND (reference sequence). The germline V and J ends were trimmed by 3 bases and 0 bases, with 10 bases remaining between them. This CDR3 spans 15 amino acids. The data were obtained in a study of T cell clonality in common variable immunodeficiency. General observations from the study: In common variable immunodeficiency, TCR beta chains reportedly carried fewer deletions and N-nucleotide insertions. Authors noted CVID clonality's cause needs subpopulation repertoire sequencing. Compared with healthy controls, CVID subjects showed increased TCRbeta clonality, mostly in about a third.

Some clones are missing from TCRdb's copy, which holds only in-frame ones; the method was immunoSEQ multiplex PCR. With several thousand clones in the sample, the ten largest clones hold 3.5% to 4.5%. CVID subjects were some 15 female and 25 to 35 male, aged roughly 9 to 70. The chain employs TRBV19 and TRBJ2-3; D is possibly TRBD1 (6 bases). This clonotype was obtained from a human donor with common variable immunodeficiency. The sample comprised peripheral blood mononuclear cells. The covered CDR3 bases are TGTGCCAGTAGTATTGGGGGCCCTAGCACAGATACG. This encodes CASSIGGPSTDT. The full CDR3 reads CASSIGGPSTDTQYF.